The source of this TCR beta chain is a study of T cells in localized non-small cell lung cancer. Study-wide results and limits: Since sequencing was restricted to only one region of the tumor, intratumor heterogeneity remains a possibility. Highest T cell clonality was seen in uninvolved adjacent lung, surpassing that measured in tumor. Higher adjacent-lung clonality was associated with shorter survival. Adjacent lung tissue had a median around 50 of the top 100 clones found in the tumor.

Per the germline V gene, CDR1 is SGHNT and CDR2 is YENEEA. The V and J ends lost 1 base and 1 base respectively, with 8 bases between them. This CDR3 comprises 15 residues. Remarks on this clone: Its target is not known. The sample carries other DNA sequences with the same CDR3.

Some clones are missing from TCRdb's copy, which holds only in-frame ones; the method was immunoSEQ multiplex PCR. The profile shows thousands of clones, about 29% of them singletons. The sample was lung tumor tissue, taken before any cancer treatment. V usage is TRBV11-3 and J usage is TRBJ1-5; possible D gene TRBD1, 5 bases. The clonotype was recovered from a male donor at least 60 years old with stage I lung adenocarcinoma. The CDR3 coding sequence is TGTGCCAGCAGCTTAGTGGGGGGAAGCAATCAGCCCCAGCATTTT. It specifies CASSLVGGSNQPQHF.